This entry concerns a single T cell receptor beta chain. These data are taken from a study of blood T cell repertoires in COVID-19. In the study overall: Samples of COVID-19 (acute and convalescent) were obtained from the United States, Italy and Spain. Sources were T cells, B-cell-depleted T cells, or PBMCs; the material itself was cDNA or gDNA.

CDR3 size: 16 residues. Germline V gives CDR1 SGHAT, CDR2 FQNNGV. V was clipped by 1 base and J by 5 bases; unmatched bases: 7. Original processing methods: Amplification of reference gene primers provided the estimated nucleated cell counts. Sequencing used immunoSEQ multiplex PCR; TCRdb keeps in-frame clones, though not all of them. V and J calls and clone size are copied from that table; D and trimming were computed from the DNA. The sample lists roughly 190,000 clones, more than 75% occurring once. Sequencing was performed on peripheral blood. V is TRBV11-2 and J is TRBJ2-1; 8 bases fit TRBD2. The sequence was obtained from a man aged 35 to 55 with active or convalescent COVID-19. The CDR3 protein is CASSLASSGFHNEQFF. For the CDR3, the DNA is TGTGCCAGCAGCTTAGCCTCTAGCGGGTTCCACAATGAGCAGTTCTTC. The whole variable domain, remainder taken from reference TRBV11-2 and TRBJ2-1, is EAGVAQSPRYKIIEKRQSVAFWCNPISGHATLYWYQQILGQGPKLLIQFQNNGVVDDSQLPKDRFSAERLKGVDSTLKIQPAKLEDSAVYLCASSLASSGFHNEQFFGPGTRLTVL.